The 21 T cell receptor beta chains given below trace back to one sample, sequenced in a study of T cell responses to AZD1222 COVID-19 vaccine. Profiling relied on immunoSEQ multiplex PCR, and the TCRdb table lists in-frame clones only, not all of them. The data contain about 130,000 clones, 88% of them singletons. The input for sequencing was peripheral blood, taken on day 0 of AZD1222 vaccination. The receptors originated from an adult in good health.

The chain joins TRBV5-4 to TRBJ2-1; 10 bases map to TRBD2. Trimming cost V 2 bases and J 9 bases; bases outside gene matches: 5. Germline-derived CDR1 and CDR2 are SGHNT and YYREEE (reference sequence). CDR3 size: 14 residues. For the CDR3, the DNA is TGTGCCAGCAGCTTAGCGGGAGGGGGGAGTGAGCAGTTCTTC. It encodes CASSLAGGGSEQFF.

J is TRBJ2-7 and V is TRBV18; D gene unclear. Trimming cost V 2 bases and J 2 bases, with 10 bases left between them. The CDR3 length is 14 residues. CDR1 is KGHSH and CDR2 is LQKENI in the germline V gene. CDR3 protein: CASSPGLSTYEQYF. For the CDR3, the DNA is TGTGCCAGCTCACCAGGTCTCAGCACCTACGAGCAGTACTTC.

The genes are TRBV4-2 and TRBJ1-3; D is unresolved. With 0 bases removed from V and 4 bases from J, the gap between germline ends came to 13 bases. There are 16 residues in the CDR3. Germline V lookup: CDR1 LGHNA, CDR2 YNFKEQ. This CDR3 reads CASSQDLITDGNTIYF. As DNA, the CDR3 is TGTGCCAGCAGCCAAGATTTGATTACAGACGGAAACACCATATATTTT.

This chain connects TRBV18 to TRBJ2-5; D gene uncertain. The CDR3 contains 15 residues. Trimming took 0 bases from V and 2 from J, leaving 10 bases between them. Germline CDR1 and CDR2: KGHSH and LQKENI. In DNA, the CDR3 is TGTGCCAGCTCACCACCGGCTCTTTCTCAAGAGACCCAGTACTTC. This sequence encodes CASSPPALSQETQYF.

This clone appeared a few times. CDR3 residues: CASSLAFGPGGYNEQFF. The CDR3 DNA is TGTGCCAGCAGCTTAGCTTTCGGACCCGGGGGATACAATGAGCAGTTCTTC. The genes are TRBV7-9 and TRBJ2-1; tentative D call: TRBD2 (6 bases). Germline assignment: CDR1 SEHNR and CDR2 FQNEAQ (reference sequence). Trimming shortened V by 0 bases and J by 4 bases, and 16 bases separated the two germline ends. The CDR3 totals 17 residues. The whole variable domain, filled in from reference TRBV7-9 and TRBJ2-1, reads DTGVSQNPRHKITKRGQNVTFRCDPISEHNRLYWYRQTLGQGPEFLTYFQNEAQLEKSRLLSDRFSAERPKGSFSTLEIQRTEQGDSAMYLCASSLAFGPGGYNEQFFGPGTRLTVL.

This clone has only one observation. The V call is TRBV7-8, the J call TRBJ1-5; D gene uncertain. The CDR3 sequence is 17 residues long. Germline lookup yields CDR1 SGHVS and CDR2 FQNEAQ. V was trimmed by 1 base and J by 4 bases, leaving 17 bases between them. For the CDR3, the DNA is TGTGCCAGCAGCTTAGGTTTTAGAGGCGCAGCGAATCAGCCCCAGCATTTT. Residues: CASSLGFRGAANQPQHF.

V and J are TRBV6-5 and TRBJ2-7; D possibly corresponds to TRBD2 (6 bases). CDR1 is MNHEY, CDR2 SVGAGI, per germline. This CDR3 spans 15 amino acids. Trimming took 8 bases from V and 10 from J, leaving 27 bases between them. The CDR3: CASGTGLTPTYGQYF. The CDR3, as DNA: TGTGCCAGCGGTACGGGACTCACCCCTACCTACGGTCAGTACTTC.

The V and J genes are TRBV10-3 and TRBJ2-7; D gene uncertain. CDR3 length equals 13 residues. Trimming stripped 3 bases from V and 2 bases from J, with 8 bases between. Germline V gene lookup returns CDR1 ENHRY and CDR2 SYGVKD. The CDR3 nucleotides read TGTGCCATCAGTGATGAGGCCCCCTACGAGCAGTACTTC. Translating it yields CAISDEAPYEQYF.

With respect to this clone: One junction end disagrees with the germline gene, perhaps due to a read error. The chain is built from TRBV7-8 and TRBJ1-1; weak D call: TRBD1 (5 bases). CDR1 and CDR2 from the germline V gene are SGHVS and FQNEAQ. This CDR3 is 13 amino acids long. The DNA for the CDR3 is TGTGCCAGCAGCTTAAGGGAAGGGGCTGCAATTAGCTTT. As protein: CASSLREGAAISF.

This clone was seen only once. The V gene is TRBV7-9, the J gene TRBJ2-1, with D tentatively TRBD1 (5 bases). The CDR3 loop spans 15 amino acids. The V end lost 5 bases, the J end lost 1 base, and 12 bases lay between the germline ends. Germline V CDR1 and CDR2: SEHNR, FQNEAQ (reference sequence). The CDR3 DNA sequence: TGTGCCAGCAGCCCCCCAGGGAATTCCTACAATGAGCAGTTCTTC. Translation gives CASSPPGNSYNEQFF.

The gene calls are TRBV28 and TRBJ2-1, with TRBD2 matching 14 bases. The trim removed 6 bases at V and 6 bases at J, leaving 22 bases unmatched. From germline, CDR1 is MDHEN and CDR2 SYDVKM. The CDR3 has 21 residues. The CDR3: CASRLRPGLAGDKARFNEQFF. In nucleotides, the CDR3 is TGTGCCAGCAGACTCCGACCGGGACTAGCGGGAGATAAGGCCAGGTTCAATGAGCAGTTCTTC.

The gene calls are TRBV12-3 or TRBV12-4 and TRBJ1-3; D is uncertain. V lost 7 bases to trimming and J lost 0 bases, with 7 bases between them. There are 13 residues in the CDR3. In DNA form, the CDR3 reads TGTGCCAGCACCCAGAACTCTGGAAACACCATATATTTT. It yields the protein CASTQNSGNTIYF.

The genes are TRBV2 and TRBJ1-2, with 10 positions matching TRBD1. Trimming at V came to 0 bases and at J to 8 bases, leaving 6 bases not matched to a gene. This CDR3 spans 15 amino acids. CDR1 is SNHLY, CDR2 FYNNEI, per germline. The CDR3 DNA reads as TGTGCCAGCAGTGAAGCCGGGACAGGGGACCGCGGCTACACCTTC. Residues: CASSEAGTGDRGYTF.

The chain links TRBV18 to TRBJ1-5, with TRBD1 matching over 11 bases. Germline trimming cut 3 bases from V and 7 bases from J; bases unmatched to any gene: 8. This CDR3 is 16 amino acids long. Germline CDR1 reads KGHSH; CDR2 reads LQKENI. The CDR3 region has the DNA TGTGCCAGCTCACCGGATGGGACAGGGGGTGGGCAGCCCCAGCATTTT. Translating it yields CASSPDGTGGGQPQHF.

CDR3 nucleotides: TGTGCCTGGAGTGTGCAGGCGCAAGAGACCCAGTACTTC. It yields the protein CAWSVQAQETQYF. J is TRBJ2-5 and V is TRBV30; the D is unclear. Deletions cut 0 bases from V and 2 bases from J, with 7 bases between. This CDR3 spans 13 amino acids. Germline loops: CDR1 GTSNPN, CDR2 SVGIG (reference sequence).

Concerning this clone itself: One junction end disagrees with the germline gene, perhaps due to a read error. The V and J genes are TRBV18 and TRBJ2-2; a possible D gene is TRBD1 (6 bases). This CDR3 contains 13 residues. Germline CDR1 KGHSH, CDR2 LQKENI. This CDR3 is CASSPQGGGELFF. For the CDR3, the DNA is TGTGCCAGCTCTCCACAGGGCGGCGGGGAGCTGTTTTTT.

This clone was counted between two and nine times. The gene calls are TRBV3-1 (or the pseudogene TRBV3-2) and TRBJ1-2; possible D gene TRBD1, 6 bases. The CDR3 contains 12 residues. V lost 4 bases and J lost 8, with 11 bases in between. The germline gives CDR1 LGHDT, CDR2 YNNKEL (reference sequence). CDR3 protein: CASSLNRAGYTF. DNA for the CDR3: TGTGCCAGCAGCCTTAACAGGGCCGGCTACACCTTC.

CDR3 DNA: TGTGCCAGTAGAATCAGTGGCAATCAGCCCCAGCATTTT. It specifies CASRISGNQPQHF. The chain combines TRBV12-3 or TRBV12-4 with TRBJ1-5, with D unclear. V lost 9 bases and J lost 2, with 11 bases in between. This CDR3 is built from 13 residues.

The chain recombines TRBV5-1 with TRBJ2-5; 7 bases are a match to TRBD1. J lost 9 bases, V lost 2 bases, and 7 bases had no gene match. This CDR3 is 13 amino acids long. Germline assignment: CDR1 SGHRS and CDR2 YFSETQ. CDR3 sequence: CASSLTGAEAQYF. The CDR3 DNA is TGCGCCAGCAGCTTAACAGGGGCCGAGGCCCAGTACTTC. Full variable domain (outside the CDR3, taken from reference TRBV5-1 and TRBJ2-5): KAGVTQTPRYLIKTRGQQVTLSCSPISGHRSVSWYQQTPGQGLQFLFEYFSETQRNKGNFPGRFSGRQFSNSRSEMNVSTLELGDSALYLCASSLTGAEAQYFGPGTRLLVL.

The gene calls are TRBV5-1 and TRBJ1-1, with 7 bases aligning to TRBD1. CDR1 and CDR2 (germline): SGHRS, YFSETQ. V lost 4 bases to trimming and J lost 0 bases; unmatched junction nucleotides: 6. The CDR3 loop spans 15 amino acids. The CDR3 DNA sequence: TGCGCCAGCAGCGACGACAGGGAACTGAACACTGAAGCTTTCTTT. Translated, it gives CASSDDRELNTEAFF.

The chain recombines TRBV18 with TRBJ2-5; D remains unclear. This CDR3 has 15 amino acids. The germline V gene encodes CDR1 KGHSH and CDR2 LQKENI. V was pared by 3 bases and J by 0 bases, with 11 bases between. DNA for the CDR3: TGTGCCAGCTCACCTAGGAGTGACAACCAAGAGACCCAGTACTTC. As protein: CASSPRSDNQETQYF.